This entry features one T cell receptor beta chain sequence. Here immunoSEQ multiplex PCR was the method, and the copy in TCRdb shows in-frame clones only, minus some. The data show more than 65,000 clones, with 80% to 95% seen just once and 0.25% to 0.3% held by the top ten. The entry originates in a study of OX40 agonist ivuxolimab in advanced cancers. Overall study: Patients took ivuxolimab, an agonistic anti-OX40 (CD134) antibody. From about 23 to 85 years was the age range, with a mean of around 56 years, and over 80% were male.

V was trimmed by 5 bases and J by 5 bases, leaving 15 bases between them. Germline CDR1 is GTSNPN and CDR2 is SVGIG (reference sequence). The CDR3 runs to 13 residues. The J gene is TRBJ1-1, the V gene TRBV30, with a tentative D call TRBD1 (5 bases). Source: CD4+ or CD8+ T cells sorted from blood, taken in a trial of the OX40 agonist ivuxolimab. The sequence came from an adult with an advanced solid tumor such as melanoma, head and neck, liver or kidney cancer. The CDR3 loop reads CAWSARGGTEAFF. CDR3 DNA: TGTGCCTGGTCGGCTAGGGGTGGGACTGAAGCTTTCTTT.